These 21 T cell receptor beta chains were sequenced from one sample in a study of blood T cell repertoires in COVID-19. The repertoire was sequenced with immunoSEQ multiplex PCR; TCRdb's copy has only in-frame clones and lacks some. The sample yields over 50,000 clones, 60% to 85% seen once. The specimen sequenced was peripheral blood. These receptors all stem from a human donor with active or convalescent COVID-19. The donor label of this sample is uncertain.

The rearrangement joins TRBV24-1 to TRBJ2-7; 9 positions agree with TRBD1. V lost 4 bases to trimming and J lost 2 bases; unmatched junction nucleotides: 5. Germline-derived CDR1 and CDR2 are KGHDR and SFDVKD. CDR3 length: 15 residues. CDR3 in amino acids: CATSDQGQGTYEQYF. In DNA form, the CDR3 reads TGTGCCACCAGTGACCAGGGACAGGGAACCTACGAGCAGTACTTC.

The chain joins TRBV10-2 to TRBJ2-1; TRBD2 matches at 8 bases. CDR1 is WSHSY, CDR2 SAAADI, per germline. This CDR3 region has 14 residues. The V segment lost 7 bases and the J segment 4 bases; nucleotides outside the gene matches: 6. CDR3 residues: CASTQAGGYNEQFF. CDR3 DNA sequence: TGCGCCAGCACCCAGGCGGGAGGATACAATGAGCAGTTCTTC.

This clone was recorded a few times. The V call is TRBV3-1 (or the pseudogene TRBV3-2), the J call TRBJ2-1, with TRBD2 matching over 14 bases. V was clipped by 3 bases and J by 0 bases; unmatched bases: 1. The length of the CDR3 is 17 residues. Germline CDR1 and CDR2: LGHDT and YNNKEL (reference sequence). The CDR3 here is CASSQTSGRGSYNEQFF. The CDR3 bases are TGTGCCAGCAGCCAGACTAGCGGGAGGGGCTCCTACAATGAGCAGTTCTTC.

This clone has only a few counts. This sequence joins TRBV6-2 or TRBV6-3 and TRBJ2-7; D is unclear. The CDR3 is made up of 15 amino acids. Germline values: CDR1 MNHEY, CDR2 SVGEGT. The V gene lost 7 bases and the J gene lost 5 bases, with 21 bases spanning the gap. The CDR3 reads CASTPIGPNRNEQYF. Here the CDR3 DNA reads TGTGCCAGCACCCCCATCGGTCCAAATCGCAACGAGCAGTACTTC.

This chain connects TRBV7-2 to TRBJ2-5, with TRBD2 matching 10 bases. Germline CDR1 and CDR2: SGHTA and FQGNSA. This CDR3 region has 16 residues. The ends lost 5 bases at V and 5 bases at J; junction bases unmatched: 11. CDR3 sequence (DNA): TGTGCCAGCAGCCCCAGTAGCGGGAGGCCCCGGGAGACCCAGTACTTC. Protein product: CASSPSSGRPRETQYF.

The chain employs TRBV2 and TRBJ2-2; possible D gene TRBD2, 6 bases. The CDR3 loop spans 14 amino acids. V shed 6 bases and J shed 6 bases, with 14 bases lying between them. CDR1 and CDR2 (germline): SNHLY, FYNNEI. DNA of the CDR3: TGTGCCAGCAGACTCGGGACTTCAGCCGGGGAGCTGTTTTTT. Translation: CASRLGTSAGELFF.

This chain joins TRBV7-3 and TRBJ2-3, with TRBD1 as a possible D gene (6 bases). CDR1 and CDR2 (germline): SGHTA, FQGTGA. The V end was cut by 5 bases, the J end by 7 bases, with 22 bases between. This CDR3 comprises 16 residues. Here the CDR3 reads CASSPQVQGSGNTQYF. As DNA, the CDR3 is TGTGCCAGCAGCCCCCAGGTCCAGGGGAGCGGAAATACGCAGTATTTT.

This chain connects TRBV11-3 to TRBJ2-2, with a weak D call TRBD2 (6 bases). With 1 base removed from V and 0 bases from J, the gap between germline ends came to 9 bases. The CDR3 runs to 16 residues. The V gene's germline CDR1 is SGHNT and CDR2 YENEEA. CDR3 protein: CASSLGGTSNTGELFF. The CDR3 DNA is TGTGCCAGCAGCTTAGGCGGGACTTCGAACACCGGGGAGCTGTTTTTT.

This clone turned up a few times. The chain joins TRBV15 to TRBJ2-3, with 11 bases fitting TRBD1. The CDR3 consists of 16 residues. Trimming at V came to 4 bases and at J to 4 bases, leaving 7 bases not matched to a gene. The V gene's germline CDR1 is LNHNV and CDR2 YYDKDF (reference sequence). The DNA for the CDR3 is TGTGCCACCAGCATTTCGCCGGGACAGGGGGCAGATACGCAGTATTTT. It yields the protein CATSISPGQGADTQYF.

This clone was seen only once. The CDR3 DNA follows: TGCAGTGCTAGGCAGGGGGCTGGGGCTTTCTTT. It translates to CSARQGAGAFF. This chain joins TRBV20-1 and TRBJ1-1, with 8 bases lining up with TRBD1. Trimming took 3 bases from V and 11 from J; bases not matched to a gene: 5. The CDR3 has 11 amino acids. CDR1 and CDR2 from the germline V gene are DFQATT and SNEGSKA (reference sequence).

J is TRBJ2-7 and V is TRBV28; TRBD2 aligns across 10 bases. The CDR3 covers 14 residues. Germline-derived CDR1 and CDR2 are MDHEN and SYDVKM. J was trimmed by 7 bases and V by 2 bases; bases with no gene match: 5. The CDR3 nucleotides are TGTGCCAGCAGTTTACTAGCGGGAGCGAGGGAGCAGTACTTC. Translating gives CASSLLAGAREQYF.

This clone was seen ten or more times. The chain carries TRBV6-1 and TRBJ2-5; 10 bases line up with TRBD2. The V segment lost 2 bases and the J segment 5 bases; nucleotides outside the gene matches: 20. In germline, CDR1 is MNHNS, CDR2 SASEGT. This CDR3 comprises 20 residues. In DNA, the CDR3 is TGTGCCAGCAGTGAACGAGTCTTAGGGCTAGCGGGAGCCCTTGGGGAGACCCAGTACTTC. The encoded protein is CASSERVLGLAGALGETQYF.

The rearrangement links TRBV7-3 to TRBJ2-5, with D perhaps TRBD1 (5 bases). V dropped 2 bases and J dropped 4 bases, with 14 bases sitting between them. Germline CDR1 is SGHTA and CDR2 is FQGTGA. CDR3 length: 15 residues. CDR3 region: CASSLQRGEGETQYF. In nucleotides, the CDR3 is TGTGCCAGCAGCTTACAAAGGGGCGAAGGAGAGACCCAGTACTTC.

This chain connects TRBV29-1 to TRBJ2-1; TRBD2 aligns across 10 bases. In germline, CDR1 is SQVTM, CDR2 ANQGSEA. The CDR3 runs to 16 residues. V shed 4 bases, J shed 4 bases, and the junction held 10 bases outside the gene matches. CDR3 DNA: TGCAGCGTTGGGTCTAAGGGACTAGCGTTGTACAATGAGCAGTTCTTC. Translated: CSVGSKGLALYNEQFF.

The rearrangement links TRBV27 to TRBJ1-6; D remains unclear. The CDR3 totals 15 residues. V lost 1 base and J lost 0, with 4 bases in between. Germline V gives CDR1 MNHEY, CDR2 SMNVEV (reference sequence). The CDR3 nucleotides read TGTGCCAGCAGTTTATGGAGCTCCTATAATTCACCCCTCCACTTT. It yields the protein CASSLWSSYNSPLHF.

The CDR3 spells CSGGDGYTF. CDR3 in DNA: TGCAGTGGGGGGGATGGCTACACCTTC. The rearrangement links TRBV20-1 to TRBJ1-2; tentative D call: TRBD1 (5 bases). This CDR3 has 9 residues. The V and J ends lost 7 bases and 6 bases respectively, with 6 bases between them. Germline CDR1 and CDR2: DFQATT and SNEGSKA (reference sequence).

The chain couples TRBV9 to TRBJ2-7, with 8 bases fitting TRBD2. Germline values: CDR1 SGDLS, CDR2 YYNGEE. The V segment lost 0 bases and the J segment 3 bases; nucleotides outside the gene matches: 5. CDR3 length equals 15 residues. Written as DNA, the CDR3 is TGTGCCAGCAGCGTAGGAGCCCGGGAGGGCTACGAGCAGTACTTC. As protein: CASSVGAREGYEQYF.

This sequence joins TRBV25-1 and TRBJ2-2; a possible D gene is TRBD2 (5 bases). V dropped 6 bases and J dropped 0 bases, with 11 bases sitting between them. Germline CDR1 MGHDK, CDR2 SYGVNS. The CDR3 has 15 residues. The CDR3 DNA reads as TGTGCCAGCAGATCTAGCAGATCGAACACCGGGGAGCTGTTTTTT. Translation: CASRSSRSNTGELFF.

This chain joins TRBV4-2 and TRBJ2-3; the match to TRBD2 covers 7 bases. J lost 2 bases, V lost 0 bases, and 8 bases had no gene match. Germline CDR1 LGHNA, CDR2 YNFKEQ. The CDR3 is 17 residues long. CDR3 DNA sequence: TGTGCCAGCAGCCAAGATCCTAGCGGCCCTATCACAGATACGCAGTATTTT. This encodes CASSQDPSGPITDTQYF.

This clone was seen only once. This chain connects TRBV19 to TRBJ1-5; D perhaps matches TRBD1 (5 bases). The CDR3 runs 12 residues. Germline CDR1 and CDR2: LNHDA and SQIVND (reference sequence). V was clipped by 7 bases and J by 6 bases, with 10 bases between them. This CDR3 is CASTGIGQPQHF. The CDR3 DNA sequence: TGTGCCAGTACAGGGATAGGTCAGCCCCAGCATTTT.

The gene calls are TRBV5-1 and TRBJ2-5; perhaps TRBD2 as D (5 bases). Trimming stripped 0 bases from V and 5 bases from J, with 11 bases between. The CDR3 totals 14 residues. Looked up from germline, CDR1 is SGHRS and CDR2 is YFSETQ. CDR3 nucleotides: TGCGCCAGCAGCTTGGGGGGAGCTTGGGAGACCCAGTACTTC. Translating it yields CASSLGGAWETQYF. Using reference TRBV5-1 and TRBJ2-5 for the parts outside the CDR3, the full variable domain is KAGVTQTPRYLIKTRGQQVTLSCSPISGHRSVSWYQQTPGQGLQFLFEYFSETQRNKGNFPGRFSGRQFSNSRSEMNVSTLELGDSALYLCASSLGGAWETQYFGPGTRLLVL.